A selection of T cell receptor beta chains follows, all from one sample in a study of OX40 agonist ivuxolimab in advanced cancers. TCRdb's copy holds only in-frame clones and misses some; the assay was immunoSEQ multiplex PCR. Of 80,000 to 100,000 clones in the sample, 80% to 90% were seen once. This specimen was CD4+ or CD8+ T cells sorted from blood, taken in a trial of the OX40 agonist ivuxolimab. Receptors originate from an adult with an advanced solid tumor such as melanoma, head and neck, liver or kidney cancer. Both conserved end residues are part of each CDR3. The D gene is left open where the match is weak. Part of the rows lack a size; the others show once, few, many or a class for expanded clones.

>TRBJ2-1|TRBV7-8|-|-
CASSLDSGNEQFF
TGTGCCAGCAGCTTAGATTCGGGCAATGAGCAGTTCTTC
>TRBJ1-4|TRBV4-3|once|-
CASSQDQSSKEKLFF
TGCGCCAGCAGCCAAGATCAAAGCAGCAAAGAAAAACTGTTTTTT
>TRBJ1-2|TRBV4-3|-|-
CASSQDRSLTGYGYTF
TGCGCCAGCAGCCAAGATCGATCCCTCACGGGCTATGGCTACACCTTC
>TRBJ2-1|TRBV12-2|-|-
CASRLAPREGIYEQFF
TGTGCAAGTCGCTTAGCGCCGCGGGAGGGCATCTATGAGCAGTTCTTC
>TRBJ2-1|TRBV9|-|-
CASSTSSQSSYNEQFF
TGTGCCAGCAGCACCAGTAGTCAATCCTCCTACAATGAGCAGTTCTTC
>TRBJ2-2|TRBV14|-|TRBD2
CASSQIGLAGRDTGELFF
TGTGCCAGCAGCCAGATTGGACTAGCGGGGAGGGACACCGGGGAGCTGTTTTTT
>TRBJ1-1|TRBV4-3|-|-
CASSQEVGRNTEAFF
TGCGCCAGCAGCCAAGAAGTCGGCAGGAACACTGAAGCTTTCTTT
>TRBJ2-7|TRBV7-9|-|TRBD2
CAAGTSGKTYEQYF
TGTGCCGCGGGGACTAGCGGAAAAACCTACGAGCAGTACTTC
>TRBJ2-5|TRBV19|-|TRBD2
CASSTHSGGVSQETQYF
TGTGCCAGTAGTACACATAGCGGGGGGGTGAGCCAAGAGACCCAGTACTTC
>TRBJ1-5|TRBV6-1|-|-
CASIAEDGGNQPQHF
TGTGCCAGCATCGCCGAGGATGGGGGAAATCAGCCCCAGCATTTT
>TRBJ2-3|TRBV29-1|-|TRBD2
CSVVGLAGLTSTDTQYF
TGCAGCGTGGTAGGACTAGCGGGGTTAACTAGCACAGATACGCAGTATTTT
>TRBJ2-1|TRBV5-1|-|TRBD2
CASSYYSGGLGAYNEQFF
TGCGCCAGCAGCTACTATAGCGGGGGCCTTGGGGCTTACAATGAGCAGTTCTTC
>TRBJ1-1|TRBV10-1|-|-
CASSLKGTTEAFF
TGCGCCAGCAGTTTAAAGGGAACCACTGAAGCTTTCTTT
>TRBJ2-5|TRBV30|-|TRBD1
CAWSVKGAGSYFHETQYF
TGTGCCTGGAGTGTGAAGGGGGCAGGGAGTTATTTTCACGAGACCCAGTACTTC
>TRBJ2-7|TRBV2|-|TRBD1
CASSDRGQGAYEQYF
TGTGCCAGCAGTGATAGGGGACAGGGGGCCTACGAGCAGTACTTC
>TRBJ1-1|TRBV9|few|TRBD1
CASSVGGQGLTEAFF
TGTGCCAGCAGCGTAGGTGGACAGGGGCTTACTGAAGCTTTCTTT
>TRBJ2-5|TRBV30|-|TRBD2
CAWSAQGGRETQYF
TGTGCCTGGAGTGCCCAGGGAGGGCGGGAGACCCAGTACTTC
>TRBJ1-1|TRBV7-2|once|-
CASSLTTGWYAEETEAFF
TGTGCCAGCAGCTTAACGACAGGTTGGTACGCTGAGGAGACTGAAGCTTTCTTT
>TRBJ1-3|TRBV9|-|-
CASSVLGNHGNTIYF
TGTGCCAGCAGCGTCTTGGGGAATCACGGAAACACCATATATTTT
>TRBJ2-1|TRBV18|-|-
CASSSSGSYNEQFF
TGTGCCAGCTCGTCAAGCGGGTCCTACAATGAGCAGTTCTTC
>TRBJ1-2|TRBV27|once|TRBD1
CASSLGTGSGYTF
TGTGCCAGCAGTTTAGGGACAGGTTCTGGCTACACCTTC
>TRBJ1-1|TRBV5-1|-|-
CASRWTGNTEAFF
TGCGCCAGCAGATGGACGGGGAACACTGAAGCTTTCTTT
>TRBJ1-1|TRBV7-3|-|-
CASSLTGTASEAFF
TGTGCCAGCAGCTTAACAGGGACGGCGAGTGAAGCTTTCTTT
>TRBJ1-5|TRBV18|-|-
CASSPRDLTLYSNQPQHF
TGTGCCAGCTCACCCCGGGACCTCACTCTTTATAGCAATCAGCCCCAGCATTTT
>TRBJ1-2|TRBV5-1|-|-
CASSPTANYGYTF
TGCGCCAGCAGCCCGACAGCTAACTATGGCTACACCTTC
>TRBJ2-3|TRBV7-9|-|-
CASSASGSTDTQYF
TGTGCCAGCAGCGCGAGCGGGAGCACAGATACGCAGTATTTT
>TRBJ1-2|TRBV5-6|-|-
CASSLRGGVWGYTF
TGTGCCAGCAGCCTCCGGGGGGGCGTTTGGGGCTACACCTTC
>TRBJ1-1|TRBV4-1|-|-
CASSHPGLNTEAFF
TGCGCCAGCAGCCACCCAGGGCTGAACACTGAAGCTTTCTTT
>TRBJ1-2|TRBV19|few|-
CASRPPGRDYGYTF
TGTGCCAGTAGACCTCCAGGGCGCGACTATGGCTACACCTTC
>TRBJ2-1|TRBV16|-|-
CASSQFHLGNEQFF
TGTGCCAGCAGCCAATTCCACCTTGGTAATGAGCAGTTCTTC
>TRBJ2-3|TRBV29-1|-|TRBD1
CSADRGSTDTQYF
TGCAGCGCGGACAGGGGTAGCACAGATACGCAGTATTTT
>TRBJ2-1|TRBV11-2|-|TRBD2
CASSLSPSSGSGGSEQFF
TGTGCCAGCAGCTTATCCCCCTCCAGTGGTAGCGGGGGGTCTGAGCAGTTCTTC
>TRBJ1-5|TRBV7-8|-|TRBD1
CASSLYGGDRYSNQPQHF
TGTGCCAGCAGCTTATATGGGGGGGACAGGTATAGCAATCAGCCCCAGCATTTT
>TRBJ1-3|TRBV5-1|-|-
CASSLGSSGNTIYF
TGCGCCAGCAGCTTGGGCAGCTCTGGAAACACCATATATTTT
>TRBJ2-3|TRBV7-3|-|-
CASSPRSKGTQYF
TGTGCCAGCAGCCCCAGGTCCAAGGGTACGCAGTATTTT
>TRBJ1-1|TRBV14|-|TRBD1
CASSHSWGTGAMNTEAFF
TGTGCCAGCAGCCATTCGTGGGGGACAGGGGCGATGAACACTGAAGCTTTCTTT
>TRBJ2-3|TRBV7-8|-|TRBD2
CASSPRLASTDTQYF
TGTGCCAGCAGCCCCAGACTAGCGAGCACAGATACGCAGTATTTT
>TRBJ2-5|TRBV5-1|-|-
CASSLVPETQYF
TGCGCCAGCAGCTTGGTCCCTGAGACCCAGTACTTC
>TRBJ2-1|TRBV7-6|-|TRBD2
CASSLSPSGGNNEQFF
TGTGCCAGCAGCTTATCCCCTAGCGGGGGAAACAATGAGCAGTTCTTC
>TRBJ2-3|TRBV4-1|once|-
CASSRQRTDTQYF
TGCGCCAGCAGCCGACAGCGCACAGATACGCAGTATTTT
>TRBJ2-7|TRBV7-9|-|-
CASSAGQSSYEQYF
TGTGCCAGCAGCGCGGGACAGAGCTCCTACGAGCAGTACTTC